The 8 T cell receptor beta chains presented below share a single source sample, sequenced in a study of beta chain features in type 1 diabetes. The study, taken as a whole, reports: When Type 1 diabetes patients were examined, their TCRB CDR3s proved moderately but significantly shorter in all four CD4+ subsets.

The isolated RNA, all of it, was reverse transcribed, so expressed TCRB transcripts were what got sequenced. TCRdb keeps only in-frame clones here, not all; method: immunoSEQ multiplex PCR. The sample consists of approximately 730,000 clones, 10% to 15% of them appearing once. Antigens for these TCRs are unknown. Sequencing was carried out using naive CD4+ T cells from blood. Receptor source: a man between 18 and 35 years old with type 1 diabetes.

The rearrangement uses TRBV15 and TRBJ2-1, with D perhaps matching TRBD2 (5 bases). The germline CDR1 and CDR2 sequences are LNHNV and YYDKDF (reference sequence). With 5 bases removed from V and 10 bases from J, the gap between germline ends came to 21 bases. The CDR3 consists of 15 residues. The CDR3 DNA sequence: TGTGCCACCAGCCTAAAAATTTATCGGGGTAGCGAGCAGTTCTTC. It translates to CATSLKIYRGSEQFF.

This rearrangement joins TRBV10-3 to TRBJ2-3, with 7 bases aligning to TRBD1. The CDR3 runs to 12 residues. In germline, CDR1 is ENHRY, CDR2 SYGVKD. The V and J ends lost 9 bases and 1 base, in that order; junction bases with no gene match: 1. The CDR3 here is CAIQGGTDTQYF. As DNA, the CDR3 is TGTGCCATTCAGGGGGGCACAGATACGCAGTATTTT.

V usage is TRBV9 and J usage is TRBJ2-7; D remains ambiguous. V was pared by 4 bases and J by 3 bases, with 11 bases between. The CDR3 sequence is 13 residues long. CDR1 and CDR2 (germline): SGDLS, YYNGEE. As DNA, the CDR3 is TGTGCCAGCAGCCGCCAGAACGGCTACGAGCAGTACTTC. Protein sequence: CASSRQNGYEQYF.

The rearrangement joins TRBV25-1 to TRBJ1-4, with D maybe TRBD1 (5 bases). This CDR3 is 14 amino acids long. Germline CDR1 reads MGHDK; CDR2 reads SYGVNS. V shed 3 bases and J shed 7 bases, with 12 bases lying between them. CDR3 in amino acids: CASSDFQGFEKLFF. The CDR3 nucleotides read TGTGCCAGCAGTGATTTCCAGGGCTTTGAAAAACTGTTTTTT.

The CDR3 spells CAISVVGGTDTQYF. Written as DNA, the CDR3 is TGTGCCATCAGTGTGGTTGGGGGCACAGATACGCAGTATTTT. The chain combines TRBV10-3 with TRBJ2-3; D ambiguous. The V gene's germline CDR1 is ENHRY and CDR2 SYGVKD. V dropped 4 bases and J dropped 1 base, with 9 bases sitting between them. This CDR3 contains 14 residues.

V gene TRBV2 combines with J gene TRBJ2-2, with D perhaps TRBD1 (5 bases). Trimming left V 7 bases short and J 6 bases short, with 18 bases between. There are 15 residues in the CDR3. Per the germline V gene, CDR1 is SNHLY and CDR2 is FYNNEI. The CDR3 DNA is TGTGCCAGCACCAAAGGGGCGGTTTCCCCCGGGGAGCTGTTTTTT. Translation: CASTKGAVSPGELFF.

This clone has more than one count but fewer than ten. The chain joins TRBV15 to TRBJ1-2, with D unresolved. Trimming stripped 5 bases from V and 4 bases from J, with 14 bases between. CDR1 LNHNV and CDR2 YYDKDF come from the germline V gene (reference sequence). CDR3 size: 14 residues. As DNA, the CDR3 is TGTGCCACCAGCCGGATGGATGCCGCCTATGGCTACACCTTC. Protein product: CATSRMDAAYGYTF.

This chain links TRBV30 with TRBJ1-6; D might be TRBD1 (5 bases). Germline-derived CDR1 and CDR2 are GTSNPN and SVGIG (reference sequence). This CDR3 contains 14 residues. V lost 3 bases and J 5 bases, leaving 11 bases between the germline ends. The CDR3 here is CAWSPGQNNSPLHF. The DNA for the CDR3 is TGTGCCTGGAGCCCGGGGCAGAATAATTCACCCCTCCACTTT. Complete variable domain (other parts from reference TRBV30 and TRBJ1-6): SQTIHQWPATLVQPVGSPLSLECTVEGTSNPNLYWYRQAAGRGLQLLFYSVGIGQISSEVPQNLSASRPQDRQFILSSKKLLLSDSGFYLCAWSPGQNNSPLHFGNGTRLTVT.